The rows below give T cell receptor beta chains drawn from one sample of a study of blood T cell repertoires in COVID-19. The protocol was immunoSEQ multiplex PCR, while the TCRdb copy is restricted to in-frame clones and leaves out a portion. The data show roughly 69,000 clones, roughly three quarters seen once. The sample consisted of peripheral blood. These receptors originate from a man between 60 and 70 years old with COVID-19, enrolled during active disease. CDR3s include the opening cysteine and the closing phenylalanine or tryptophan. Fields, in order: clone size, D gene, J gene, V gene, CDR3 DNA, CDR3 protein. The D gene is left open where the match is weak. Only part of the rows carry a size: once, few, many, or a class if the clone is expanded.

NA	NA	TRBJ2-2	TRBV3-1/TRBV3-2	TGTGCCAGCACGGGACAACCGAACACCGGGGAGCTGTTTTTT	CASTGQPNTGELFF
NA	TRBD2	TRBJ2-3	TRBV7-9	TGTGCCAGCAGCTTAGCAAGCGGGGGAACAGATACGCAGTATTTT	CASSLASGGTDTQYF
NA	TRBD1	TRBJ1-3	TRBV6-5	TGTGCCAGCAGTCGTACAGGGGGATCTGGAAACACCATATATTTT	CASSRTGGSGNTIYF
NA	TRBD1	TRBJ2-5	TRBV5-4	TGTGCCAGCAGCCAGGACAGGGTTGAGACCCAGTACTTC	CASSQDRVETQYF
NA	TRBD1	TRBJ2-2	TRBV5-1	TGCGCCAGCAGCGGGGGACAGGGTTGGACCGGGGAGCTGTTTTTT	CASSGGQGWTGELFF
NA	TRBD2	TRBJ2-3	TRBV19	TGTGCCAGTAGTATAGGGACTAGCGGGAAATTGGATACGCAGTATTTT	CASSIGTSGKLDTQYF
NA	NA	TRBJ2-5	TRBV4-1	TGCGCCAGCAGCCAAATCCGAGGGGAGACCCAGTACTTC	CASSQIRGETQYF
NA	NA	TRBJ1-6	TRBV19	TGTGCCAGTAGGGGACAATGGGAATATAATTCACCCCTCCACTTT	CASRGQWEYNSPLHF
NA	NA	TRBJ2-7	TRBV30	TGTGCCTGGAGTGCATTAGACAGGCAGATCTTC	CAWSALDRQIF
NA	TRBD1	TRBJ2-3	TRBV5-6	TGTGCCAGTTGGACAGGGAGAACAGATACGCAGTATTTT	CASWTGRTDTQYF
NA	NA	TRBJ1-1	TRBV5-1	TGCGCCAGCAGCTTGGCCCCTGTGAACACTGAAGCTTTCTTT	CASSLAPVNTEAFF
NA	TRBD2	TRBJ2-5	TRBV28	TGTGCCAGCAGTTTGTCGGGAGGAGGTCAAGAGACCCAGTACTTC	CASSLSGGGQETQYF
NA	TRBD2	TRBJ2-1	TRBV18	TGTGCCAGCTCACCGACAGCGGGAGGGAGCAATGAGCAGTTCTTC	CASSPTAGGSNEQFF
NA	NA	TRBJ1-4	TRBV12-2	TGTGCAAGTCGCTTAGAGGGGGGGACTAATGAAAAACTGTTTTTT	CASRLEGGTNEKLFF
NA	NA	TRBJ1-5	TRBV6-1	TGTGCCAGCAGTGGACAGATTACCCACTATAGCAATCAGCCCCAGCATTTT	CASSGQITHYSNQPQHF
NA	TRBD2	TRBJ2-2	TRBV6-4	TGTGCCAGCAAGCAAGGGACTAGCGGGGGAACAAGCTTTGGGGAGCTGTTTTTT	CASKQGTSGGTSFGELFF
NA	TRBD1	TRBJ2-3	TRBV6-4	TGTGCCAGCAGTGACATCGGGACAGGGGTCACAGATACGCAGTATTTT	CASSDIGTGVTDTQYF
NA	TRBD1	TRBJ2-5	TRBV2	TGTGCCAGCAGAACTAGGACAGGGGGGATCGAGACCCAGTACTTC	CASRTRTGGIETQYF
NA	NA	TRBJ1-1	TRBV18	TGTGCCAGCTCACAGGTTCGGGACACTGAAGCTTTCTTT	CASSQVRDTEAFF
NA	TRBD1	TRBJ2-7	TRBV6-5	TGTGCCAGCAGCCGGCCGGGACAGGGGGCAGGGGAGCAGTACTTC	CASSRPGQGAGEQYF
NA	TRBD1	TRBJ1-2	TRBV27	TGTGCCAGCAGTTTATCCCGGACAGGGGGCGTTGGCTACACCTTC	CASSLSRTGGVGYTF
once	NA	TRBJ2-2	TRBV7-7	TGTGCCAGCAGCTTAGGTCGGAACACCGGGGAGCTGTTTTTT	CASSLGRNTGELFF
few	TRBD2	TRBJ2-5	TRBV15	TGTGCCACCAGCGGGGGGGTGGACGAGACCCAGTACTTC	CATSGGVDETQYF
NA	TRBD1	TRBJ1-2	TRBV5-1	TGCGCCAGCAGTAAGGGTCGGGACAGGGAGCGAAGCTACACCTTC	CASSKGRDRERSYTF
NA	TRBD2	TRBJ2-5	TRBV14	TGTGCCAGCAGCCCCCTAGCGGGGGGAGGGGAGACCCAGTACTTC	CASSPLAGGGETQYF
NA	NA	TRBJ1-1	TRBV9	TGTGCCAGCAGCGTAGAAGGGGGAGACACTGAAGCTTTCTTT	CASSVEGGDTEAFF
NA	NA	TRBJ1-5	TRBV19	TGTGCCAGTGGTAGGGCCCAAGCTTGGGGCAATCAGCCCCAGCATTTT	CASGRAQAWGNQPQHF
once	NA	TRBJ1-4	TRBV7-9	TGTGCCAGCAGCTTAGCGCAGACAAAGCTTAATGAAAAACTGTTTTTT	CASSLAQTKLNEKLFF
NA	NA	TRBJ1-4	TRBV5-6	TGTGCCAGCAGCCCCGGGGGAAGGGGCGAAAAACTGTTTTTT	CASSPGGRGEKLFF
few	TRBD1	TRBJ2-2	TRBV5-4	TGTGCCAGCAGCCCGGGACAGAGTACCGGGGAGCTGTTTTTT	CASSPGQSTGELFF
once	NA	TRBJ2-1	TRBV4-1	TGCGCCAGCAGCCAAGACTATTCATCGTTCAATGAGCAGTTCTTC	CASSQDYSSFNEQFF
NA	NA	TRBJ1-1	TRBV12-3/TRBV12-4	TGTGCCAGCAGTTTCGCGTACACTGAAGCTTTCTTT	CASSFAYTEAFF
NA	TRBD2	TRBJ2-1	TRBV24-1	TGTGCCACCAGTGGGGTCGGGACGGCCGGGACTAGCGTTTACAATGAGCAGTTCTTC	CATSGVGTAGTSVYNEQFF
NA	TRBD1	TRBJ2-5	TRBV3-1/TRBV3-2	TGTGCCAGCGCCCACGGGACAGGAAGAGAGACCCAGTACTTC	CASAHGTGRETQYF
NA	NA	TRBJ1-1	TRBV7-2	TGTGCCAGTCCACAGGCTATGAACACTGAAGCTTTCTTT	CASPQAMNTEAFF
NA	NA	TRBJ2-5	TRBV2	TGTGCCAGCAGTGGGACGGAGGGCCTGAGAGAGACCCAGTACTTC	CASSGTEGLRETQYF
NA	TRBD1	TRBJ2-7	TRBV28	TGTGCCAGCGTTTCCGGGACAGTGCCCACCGAGCAGTACTTC	CASVSGTVPTEQYF
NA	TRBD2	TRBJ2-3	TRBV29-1	TGCTCGCTCGCGGGGGAGGGACCGCAGTATTTT	CSLAGEGPQYF
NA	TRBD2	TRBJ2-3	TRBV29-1	TGCAGCGTCTTAGACCGGGAGGGCACAGATACGCAGTATTTT	CSVLDREGTDTQYF
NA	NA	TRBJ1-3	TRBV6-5	TGTGCCAGCAGAACCCCGGGAGGAAACACCATATATTTT	CASRTPGGNTIYF
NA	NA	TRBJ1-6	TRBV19	TGTGCCAGTCAGGGGAAGAATAATTCACCCCTCCACTTT	CASQGKNNSPLHF
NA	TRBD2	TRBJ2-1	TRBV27	TGTGCCAGCGCAAATCCTAGCGGGAGAGACAATGAGCAGTTCTTC	CASANPSGRDNEQFF
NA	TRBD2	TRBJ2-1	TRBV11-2	TGTGCCAGCAGCTTAGCCGGACTAGCGGGAGTAGAGCAGTTCTTC	CASSLAGLAGVEQFF
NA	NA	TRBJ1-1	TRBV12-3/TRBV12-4	TGTGCCAGCAGTTTGCGGGTGAACACTGAAGCTTTCTTT	CASSLRVNTEAFF
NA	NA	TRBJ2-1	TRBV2	TGTGCCAGCAGATCCGAAGCGGCCTCCTACAATGAGCAGTTCTTC	CASRSEAASYNEQFF